This record covers a single TCR beta chain. The antigen remains undetermined. In germline, CDR1 is MNHEY, CDR2 SVGEGT. CDR3 size: 15 residues. The sample belongs to a study of CXCR3-negative and CXCR3-positive naive CD8 T cells. General study results and limits: Across naive subsets, surface CD5 expression was comparable, and TCR strength was inferred from properties of the TRB CDR3. Both of the naive subsets showed about the same high diversity, but memory CD8+ cells had much less. TRB CDR3 hydrophobicity was greater in CXCR3-positive naive cells than in CXCR3-negative naive cells.

The TRB cDNA libraries were prepared by 5' RACE with UMI labels. TCRdb re-analyzed the 5' RACE reads; it lists each CDR3 protein once, without DNA. The table lists tens of thousands of distinct CDR3 sequences. The sequence was collected from a human donor in good health. Some clones in this sample may be carry-over from other donors' samples. The sequencing input was naive CXCR3+ CD8+ T cells from blood. Regarding subset: CD45RO-CCR7+CD27+CD95- naive CD8+ T cells expressing CXCR3 (TNR3+). The rearrangement links TRBV6-2 or TRBV6-3 to TRBJ2-5; TCRdb returns TRBD1, unconfirmable since there is no DNA. The CDR3 loop is CASSPTTGEVETQYF.